This TCR beta chain was sequenced for a study of blood T cell repertoires in COVID-19. Across the whole study: The United States, Italy and Spain provided the acute and convalescent COVID-19 samples.

As processed by the authors: How many nucleated cells were present was estimated from reference gene primer amplification. The repertoire was sequenced with immunoSEQ multiplex PCR; TCRdb's copy has only in-frame clones and lacks some. V, J and clone size reflect that table, while D and trimming were determined from the DNA. The data show 200,000 to 300,000 clones, more than 75% seen once. Germline V gene lookup returns CDR1 MNHEY and CDR2 SVGAGI. V lost 4 bases and J 2 bases, leaving 13 bases between the germline ends. This CDR3 is 15 amino acids long. This clonotype was obtained from a woman in her sixties or seventies with active or convalescent COVID-19. The sequenced sample consisted of peripheral blood. V and J are TRBV6-5 and TRBJ2-3; tentatively, D is TRBD1 (6 bases). The CDR3: CASSFGDITTDTQYF. Here the CDR3 DNA reads TGTGCCAGCAGTTTCGGGGACATTACCACAGATACGCAGTATTTT.